The clone carrying this TCR beta chain was seen only once. The CDR3 is 17 residues long. The germline gives CDR1 SGHNT, CDR2 YYREEE (reference sequence). The V and J ends lost 0 bases and 4 bases respectively, with 19 bases between them. This entry belongs to a study of blood T cell repertoires in COVID-19. Original methodology: It was from reference gene primer amplification that nucleated cell counts were estimated. Clones were sequenced by immunoSEQ multiplex PCR, and TCRdb holds only the in-frame ones, with some missing. V, J and clone size reflect that table, while D and trimming were determined from the DNA. The profile shows roughly 250,000 clones, approximately 86% of them singletons. The study counted Cohort 3 donors as recovered given two negative PCRs, clearance, or symptom resolution.

This clonotype was obtained from a woman aged 50 to 65 who had recovered from COVID-19. The chain links TRBV5-4 to TRBJ1-1, with D maybe TRBD1 (6 bases). The sequenced sample was PBMCs or T cells enriched from blood (not recorded which). The CDR3 region is CASSLGGPSGQLTEAFF. The CDR3 region has the DNA TGTGCCAGCAGCTTGGGGGGGCCCTCAGGGCAACTCACTGAAGCTTTCTTT. Together with reference TRBV5-4 and TRBJ1-1, the CDR3 gives the full variable domain: ETGVTQSPTHLIKTRGQQVTLRCSSQSGHNTVSWYQQALGQGPQFIFQYYREEENGRGNFPPRFSGLQFPNYSSELNVNALELDDSALYLCASSLGGPSGQLTEAFFGQGTRLTVV.